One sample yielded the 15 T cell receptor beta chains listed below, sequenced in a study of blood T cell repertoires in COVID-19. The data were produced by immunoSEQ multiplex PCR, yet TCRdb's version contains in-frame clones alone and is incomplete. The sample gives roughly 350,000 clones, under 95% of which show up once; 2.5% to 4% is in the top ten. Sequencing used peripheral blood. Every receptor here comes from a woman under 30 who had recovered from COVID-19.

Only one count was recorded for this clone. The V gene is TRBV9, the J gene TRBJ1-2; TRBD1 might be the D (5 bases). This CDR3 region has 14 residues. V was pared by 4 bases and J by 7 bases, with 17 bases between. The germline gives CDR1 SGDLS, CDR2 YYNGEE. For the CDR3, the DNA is TGTGCCAGCAGCACACCCGGGGGGTTAGTTGGCTACACCTTC. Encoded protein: CASSTPGGLVGYTF.

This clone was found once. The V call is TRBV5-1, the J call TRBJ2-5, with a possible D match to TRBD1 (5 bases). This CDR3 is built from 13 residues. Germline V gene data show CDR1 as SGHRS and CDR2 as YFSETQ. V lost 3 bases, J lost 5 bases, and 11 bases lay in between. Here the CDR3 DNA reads TGCGCCAGCAGCTGGCAGGGTCGGGAGACCCAGTACTTC. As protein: CASSWQGRETQYF. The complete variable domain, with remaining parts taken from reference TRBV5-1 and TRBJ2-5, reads KAGVTQTPRYLIKTRGQQVTLSCSPISGHRSVSWYQQTPGQGLQFLFEYFSETQRNKGNFPGRFSGRQFSNSRSEMNVSTLELGDSALYLCASSWQGRETQYFGPGTRLLVL.

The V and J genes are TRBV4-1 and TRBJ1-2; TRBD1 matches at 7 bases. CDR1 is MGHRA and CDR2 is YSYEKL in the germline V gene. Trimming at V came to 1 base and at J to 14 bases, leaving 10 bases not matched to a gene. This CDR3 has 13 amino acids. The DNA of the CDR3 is TGCGCCAGCAGCCAAGCAACGACAGGGAGTAAGACCTTC. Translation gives CASSQATTGSKTF.

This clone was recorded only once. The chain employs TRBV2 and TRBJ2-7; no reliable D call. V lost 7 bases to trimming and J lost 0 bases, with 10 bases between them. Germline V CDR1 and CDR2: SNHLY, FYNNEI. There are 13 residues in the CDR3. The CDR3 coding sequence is TGTGCCAGCACCAGGTCCCCCTCCTACGAGCAGTACGTC. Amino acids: CASTRSPSYEQYV.

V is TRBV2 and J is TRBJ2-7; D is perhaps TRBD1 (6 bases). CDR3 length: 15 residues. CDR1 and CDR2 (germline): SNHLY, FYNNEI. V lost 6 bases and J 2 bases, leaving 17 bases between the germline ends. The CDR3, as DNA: TGTGCCAGCAGGACAGGAGCCGACCCTGCCTACGAGCAGTACGTC. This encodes CASRTGADPAYEQYV.

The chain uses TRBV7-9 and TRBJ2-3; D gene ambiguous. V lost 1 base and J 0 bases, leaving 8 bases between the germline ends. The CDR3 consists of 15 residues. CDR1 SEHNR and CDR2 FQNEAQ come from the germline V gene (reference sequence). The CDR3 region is CASSLGSTSTDTQYF. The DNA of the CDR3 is TGTGCCAGCAGCTTAGGGAGTACTAGCACAGATACGCAGTATTTT.

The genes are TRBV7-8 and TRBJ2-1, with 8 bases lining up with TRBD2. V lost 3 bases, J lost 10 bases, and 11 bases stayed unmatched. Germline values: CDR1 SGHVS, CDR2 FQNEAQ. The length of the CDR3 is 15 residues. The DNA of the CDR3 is TGTGCCAGCAGCTTTAGCGGGACACGATCCTGGGAGCAGTTCTTC. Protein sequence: CASSFSGTRSWEQFF.

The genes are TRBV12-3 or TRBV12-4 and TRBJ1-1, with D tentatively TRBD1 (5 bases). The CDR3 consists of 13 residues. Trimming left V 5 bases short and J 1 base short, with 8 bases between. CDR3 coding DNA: TGTGCCAGCAGTCATGACAGGAACACTGAAGCTTTCTTT. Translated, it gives CASSHDRNTEAFF.

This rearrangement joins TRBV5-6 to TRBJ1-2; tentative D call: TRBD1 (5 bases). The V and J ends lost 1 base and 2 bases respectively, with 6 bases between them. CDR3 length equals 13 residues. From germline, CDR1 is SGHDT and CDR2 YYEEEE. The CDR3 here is CASSLNRNYGYTF. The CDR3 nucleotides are TGTGCCAGCAGCTTGAACAGGAACTATGGCTACACCTTC.

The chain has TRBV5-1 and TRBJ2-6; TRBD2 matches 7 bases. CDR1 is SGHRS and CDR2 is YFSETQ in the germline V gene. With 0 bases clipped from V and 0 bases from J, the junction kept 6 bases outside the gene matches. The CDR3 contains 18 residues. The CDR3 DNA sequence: TGCGCCAGCAGCTTGGGGCAGGGAGGGAACTCTGGGGCCAACGTCCTGACTTTC. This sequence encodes CASSLGQGGNSGANVLTF.

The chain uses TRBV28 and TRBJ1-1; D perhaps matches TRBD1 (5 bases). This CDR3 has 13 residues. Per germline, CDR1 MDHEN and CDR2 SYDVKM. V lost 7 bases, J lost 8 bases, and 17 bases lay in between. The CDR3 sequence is CASIKSLGLEAFF. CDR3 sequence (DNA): TGTGCCAGCATAAAGAGTCTGGGGCTGGAAGCTTTCTTT.

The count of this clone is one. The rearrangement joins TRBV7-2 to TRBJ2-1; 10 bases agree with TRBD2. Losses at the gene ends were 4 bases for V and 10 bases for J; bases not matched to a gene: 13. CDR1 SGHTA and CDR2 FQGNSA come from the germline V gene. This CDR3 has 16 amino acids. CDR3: CASSSPGLAIVGEQFF. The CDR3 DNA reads TGTGCCAGCAGCTCTCCGGGACTAGCGATTGTTGGGGAGCAGTTCTTC.

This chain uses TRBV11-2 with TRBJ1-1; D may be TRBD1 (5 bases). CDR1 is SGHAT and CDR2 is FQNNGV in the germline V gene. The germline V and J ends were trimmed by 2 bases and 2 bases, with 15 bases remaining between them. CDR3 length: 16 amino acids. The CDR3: CASSLSWGENNTEAFF. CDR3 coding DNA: TGTGCCAGCAGCTTATCTTGGGGGGAGAACAACACTGAAGCTTTCTTT.

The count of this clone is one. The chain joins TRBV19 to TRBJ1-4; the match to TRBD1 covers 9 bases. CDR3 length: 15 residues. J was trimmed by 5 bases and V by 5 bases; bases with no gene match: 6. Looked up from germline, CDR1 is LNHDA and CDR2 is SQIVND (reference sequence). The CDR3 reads CASSPRTGANEKLFF. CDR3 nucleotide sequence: TGTGCCAGTAGTCCGAGGACAGGGGCGAATGAAAAACTGTTTTTT.

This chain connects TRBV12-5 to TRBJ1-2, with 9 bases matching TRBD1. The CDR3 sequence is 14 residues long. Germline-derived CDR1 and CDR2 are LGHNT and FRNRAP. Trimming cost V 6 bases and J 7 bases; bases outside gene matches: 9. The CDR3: CASGITQGAGGYTF. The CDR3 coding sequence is TGTGCTAGTGGAATTACACAGGGGGCAGGTGGCTACACCTTC.